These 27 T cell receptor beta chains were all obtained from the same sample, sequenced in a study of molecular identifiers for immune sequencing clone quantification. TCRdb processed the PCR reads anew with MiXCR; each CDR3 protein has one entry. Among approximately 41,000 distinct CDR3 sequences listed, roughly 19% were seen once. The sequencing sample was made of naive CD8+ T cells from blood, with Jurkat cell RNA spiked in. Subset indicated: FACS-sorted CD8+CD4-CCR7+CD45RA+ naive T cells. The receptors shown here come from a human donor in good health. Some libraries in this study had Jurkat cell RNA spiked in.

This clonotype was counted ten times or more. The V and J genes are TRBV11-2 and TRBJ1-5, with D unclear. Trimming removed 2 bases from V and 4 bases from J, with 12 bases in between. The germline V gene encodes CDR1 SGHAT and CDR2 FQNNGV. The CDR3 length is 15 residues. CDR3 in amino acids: CASSLRGQVNQPQHF. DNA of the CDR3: TGTGCCAGCAGCTTACGTGGCCAGGTGAATCAGCCCCAGCATTTT.

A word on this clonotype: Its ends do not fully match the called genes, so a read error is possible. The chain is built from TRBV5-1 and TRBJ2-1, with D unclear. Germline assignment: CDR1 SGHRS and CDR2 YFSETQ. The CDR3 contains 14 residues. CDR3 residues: CASSMPPTYNEQFF. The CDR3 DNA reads TGCGCTAGCAGCATGCCTCCTACCTACAATGAGCAGTTCTTC.

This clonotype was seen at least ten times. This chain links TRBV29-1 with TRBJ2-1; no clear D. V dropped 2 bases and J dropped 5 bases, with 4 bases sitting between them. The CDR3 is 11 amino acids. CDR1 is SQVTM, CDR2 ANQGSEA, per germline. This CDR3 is CSVEKDNEQFF. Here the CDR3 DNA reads TGCAGCGTTGAAAAAGACAATGAGCAGTTCTTC.

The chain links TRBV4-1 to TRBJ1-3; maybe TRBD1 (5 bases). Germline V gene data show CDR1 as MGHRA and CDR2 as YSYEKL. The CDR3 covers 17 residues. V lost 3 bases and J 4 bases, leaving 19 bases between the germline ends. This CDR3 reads CASSQTYGTRIGNTIYF. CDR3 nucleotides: TGCGCCAGCAGCCAGACTTACGGGACTCGGATAGGAAACACCATATATTTT.

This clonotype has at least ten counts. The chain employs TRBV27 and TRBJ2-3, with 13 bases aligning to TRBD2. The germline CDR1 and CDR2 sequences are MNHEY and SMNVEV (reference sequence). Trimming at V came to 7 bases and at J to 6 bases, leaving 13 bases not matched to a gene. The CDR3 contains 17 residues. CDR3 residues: CASTGTGTSGMLDTQYF. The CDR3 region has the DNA TGTGCCAGCACCGGAACCGGGACTAGCGGGATGTTGGATACGCAGTATTTT.

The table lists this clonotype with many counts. The CDR3 here is CAWSGGRGTEAFF. The CDR3 nucleotides are TGTGCCTGGTCGGGGGGCCGGGGCACTGAAGCTTTCTTT. V usage is TRBV30 and J usage is TRBJ1-1; D is perhaps TRBD1 (6 bases). Germline CDR1 GTSNPN, CDR2 SVGIG (reference sequence). V gave up 5 bases and J gave up 4 bases, with 14 bases separating them. CDR3 length: 13 residues.

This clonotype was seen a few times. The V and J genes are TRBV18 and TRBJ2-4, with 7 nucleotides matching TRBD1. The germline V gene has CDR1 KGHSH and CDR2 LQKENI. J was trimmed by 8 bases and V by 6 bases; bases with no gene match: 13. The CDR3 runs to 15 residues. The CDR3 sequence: CASSPPGQLGDIQYF. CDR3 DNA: TGTGCCAGCTCTCCCCCGGGACAGTTGGGGGACATTCAGTACTTC.

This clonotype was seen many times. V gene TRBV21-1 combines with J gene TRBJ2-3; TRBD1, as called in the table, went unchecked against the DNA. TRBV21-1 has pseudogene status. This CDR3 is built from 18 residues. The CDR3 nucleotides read TGTGCCAGCAGCAACTCGAGACCCCCCACCTCCTGGACAGATACGCAGTATTTT. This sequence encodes CASSNSRPPTSWTDTQYF.

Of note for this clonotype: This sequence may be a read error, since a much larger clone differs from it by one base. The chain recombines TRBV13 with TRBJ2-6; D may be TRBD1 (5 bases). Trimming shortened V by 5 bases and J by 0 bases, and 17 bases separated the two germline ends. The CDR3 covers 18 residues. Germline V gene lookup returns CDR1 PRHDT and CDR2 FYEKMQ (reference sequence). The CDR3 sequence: CASSHRTIVVSGANVLTF. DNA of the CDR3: TGTGCCAGCAGCCACAGGACAATAGTCGTCTCTGGGGCCAACGTCCTGACTTTC.

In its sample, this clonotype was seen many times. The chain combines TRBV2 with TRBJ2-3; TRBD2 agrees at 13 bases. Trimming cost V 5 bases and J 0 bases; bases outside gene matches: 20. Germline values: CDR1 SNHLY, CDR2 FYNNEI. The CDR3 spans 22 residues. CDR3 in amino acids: CASSPFYRLAGGKGRSTDTQYF. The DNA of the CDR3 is TGTGCCAGCAGTCCATTCTATAGACTAGCGGGAGGAAAGGGGCGTAGCACAGATACGCAGTATTTT.

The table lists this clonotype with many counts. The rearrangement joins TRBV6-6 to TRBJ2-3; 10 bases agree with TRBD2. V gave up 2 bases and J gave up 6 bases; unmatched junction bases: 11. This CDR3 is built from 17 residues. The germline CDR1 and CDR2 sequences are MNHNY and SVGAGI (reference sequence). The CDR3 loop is CASSYPGLAPHRDTQYF. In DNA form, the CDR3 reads TGTGCCAGCAGTTACCCGGGACTAGCGCCACACCGGGATACGCAGTATTTT.

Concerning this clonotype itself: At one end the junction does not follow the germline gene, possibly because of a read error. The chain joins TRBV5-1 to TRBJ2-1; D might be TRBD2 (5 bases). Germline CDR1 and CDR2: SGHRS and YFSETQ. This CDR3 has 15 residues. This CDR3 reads CASSLARSSYNERFF. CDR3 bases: TGCGCCAGCAGCTTGGCGCGGAGCTCCTACAATGAGCGGTTCTTT.

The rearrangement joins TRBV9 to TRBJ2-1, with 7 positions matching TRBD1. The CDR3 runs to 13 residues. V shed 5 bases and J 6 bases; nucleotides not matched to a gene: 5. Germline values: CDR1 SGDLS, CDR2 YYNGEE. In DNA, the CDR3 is TGTGCCAGCAGTGGGACAGAGCCCAATGAGCAGTTCTTC. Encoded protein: CASSGTEPNEQFF.

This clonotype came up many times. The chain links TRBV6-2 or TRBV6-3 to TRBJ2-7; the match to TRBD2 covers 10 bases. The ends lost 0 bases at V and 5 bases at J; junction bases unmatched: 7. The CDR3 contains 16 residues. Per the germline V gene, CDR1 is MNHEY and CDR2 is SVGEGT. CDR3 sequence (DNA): TGTGCCAGCAGTTACTCGTCAGCGGGAGGGCCCGACGAGCAGTACTTC. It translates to CASSYSSAGGPDEQYF.

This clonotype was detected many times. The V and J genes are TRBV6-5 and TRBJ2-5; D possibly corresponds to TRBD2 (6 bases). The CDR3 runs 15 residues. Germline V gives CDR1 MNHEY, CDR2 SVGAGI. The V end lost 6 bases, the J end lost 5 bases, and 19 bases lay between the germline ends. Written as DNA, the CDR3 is TGTGCCAGCAGCACCACTGAGGGGCGGGATGAGACCCAGTACTTC. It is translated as CASSTTEGRDETQYF.

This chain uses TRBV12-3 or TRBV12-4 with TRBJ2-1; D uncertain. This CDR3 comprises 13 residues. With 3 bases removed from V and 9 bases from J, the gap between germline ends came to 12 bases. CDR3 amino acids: CASSLTSSGEQFF. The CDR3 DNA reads TGTGCCAGCAGTTTGACCTCCTCCGGTGAGCAGTTCTTC.

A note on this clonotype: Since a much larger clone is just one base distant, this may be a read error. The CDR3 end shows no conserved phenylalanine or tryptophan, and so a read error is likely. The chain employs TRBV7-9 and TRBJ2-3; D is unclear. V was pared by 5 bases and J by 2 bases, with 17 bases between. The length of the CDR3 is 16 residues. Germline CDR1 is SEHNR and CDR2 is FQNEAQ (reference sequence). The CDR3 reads CASSEPDPVPTDTQYY. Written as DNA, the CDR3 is TGTGCCAGCAGCGAACCCGACCCAGTACCCACAGATACGCAGTATTAT.

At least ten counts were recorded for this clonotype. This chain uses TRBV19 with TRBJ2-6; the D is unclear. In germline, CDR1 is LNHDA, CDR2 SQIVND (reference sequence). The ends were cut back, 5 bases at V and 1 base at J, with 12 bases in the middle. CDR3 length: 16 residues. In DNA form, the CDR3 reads TGTGCCAGTAGTCTTGGTGGTAGGTCTGGGGCCAACGTCCTGACTTTC. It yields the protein CASSLGGRSGANVLTF. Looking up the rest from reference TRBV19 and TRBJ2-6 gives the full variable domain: DGGITQSPKYLFRKEGQNVTLSCEQNLNHDAMYWYRQDPGQGLRLIYYSQIVNDFQKGDIAEGYSVSREKKESFPLTVTSAQKNPTAFYLCASSLGGRSGANVLTFGAGSRLTVL.

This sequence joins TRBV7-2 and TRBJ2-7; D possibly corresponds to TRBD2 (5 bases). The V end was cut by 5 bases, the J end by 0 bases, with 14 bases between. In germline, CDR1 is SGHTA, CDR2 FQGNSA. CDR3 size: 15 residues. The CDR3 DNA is TGTGCCAGCAGCGCCCTTTTGGGGAGCTCCTACGAGCAGTACTTC. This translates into CASSALLGSSYEQYF.

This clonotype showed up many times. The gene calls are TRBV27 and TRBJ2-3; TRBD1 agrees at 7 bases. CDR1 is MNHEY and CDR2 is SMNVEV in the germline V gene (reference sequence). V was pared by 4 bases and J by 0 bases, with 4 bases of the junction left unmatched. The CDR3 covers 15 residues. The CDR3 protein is CASSSGTVSTDTQYF. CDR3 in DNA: TGTGCCAGCAGTTCCGGGACAGTTAGCACAGATACGCAGTATTTT.

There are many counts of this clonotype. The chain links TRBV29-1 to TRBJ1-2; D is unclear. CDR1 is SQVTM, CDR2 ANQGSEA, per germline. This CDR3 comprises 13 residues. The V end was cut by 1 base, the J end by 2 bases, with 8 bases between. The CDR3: CSVEGGENYGYTF. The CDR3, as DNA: TGCAGCGTTGAAGGTGGAGAAAACTATGGCTACACCTTC.

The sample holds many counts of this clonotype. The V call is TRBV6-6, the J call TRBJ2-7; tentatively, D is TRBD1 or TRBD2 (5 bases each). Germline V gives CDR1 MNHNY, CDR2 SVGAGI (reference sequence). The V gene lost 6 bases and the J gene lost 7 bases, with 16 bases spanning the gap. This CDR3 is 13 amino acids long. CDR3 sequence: CASRIVLGEEQYF. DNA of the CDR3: TGTGCCAGCAGAATCGTCCTGGGGGAAGAGCAGTACTTC.

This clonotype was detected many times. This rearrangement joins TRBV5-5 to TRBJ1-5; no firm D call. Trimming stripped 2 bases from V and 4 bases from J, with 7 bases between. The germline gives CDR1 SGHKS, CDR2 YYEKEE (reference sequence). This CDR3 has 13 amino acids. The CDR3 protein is CASSFNVNQPQHF. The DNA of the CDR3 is TGTGCCAGCAGCTTTAACGTAAATCAGCCCCAGCATTTT.

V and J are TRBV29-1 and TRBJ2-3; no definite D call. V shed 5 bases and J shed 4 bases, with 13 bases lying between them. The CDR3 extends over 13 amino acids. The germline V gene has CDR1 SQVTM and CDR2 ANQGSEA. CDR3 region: CSVPRRPPDTQYF. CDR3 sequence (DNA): TGCAGCGTTCCCCGGCGTCCCCCAGATACGCAGTATTTT.

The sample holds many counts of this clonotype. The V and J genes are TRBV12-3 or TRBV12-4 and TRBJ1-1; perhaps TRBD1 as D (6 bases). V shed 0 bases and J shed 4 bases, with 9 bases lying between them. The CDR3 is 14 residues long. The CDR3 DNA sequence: TGTGCCAGCAGTTTAGCAGGGGGGGCCACTGAAGCTTTCTTT. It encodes CASSLAGGATEAFF.

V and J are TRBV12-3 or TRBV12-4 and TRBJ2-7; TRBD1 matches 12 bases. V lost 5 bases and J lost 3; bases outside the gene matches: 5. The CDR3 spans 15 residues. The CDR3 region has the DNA TGTGCCAGCAGTCCGGGGACAGGGGGCAACTACGAGCAGTACTTC. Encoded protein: CASSPGTGGNYEQYF.

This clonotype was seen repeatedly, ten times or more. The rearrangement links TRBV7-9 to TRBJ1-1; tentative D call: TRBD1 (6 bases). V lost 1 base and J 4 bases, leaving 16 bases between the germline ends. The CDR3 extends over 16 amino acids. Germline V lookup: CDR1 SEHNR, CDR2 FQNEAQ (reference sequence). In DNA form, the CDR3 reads TGTGCCAGCAGCTTAGATTTAGCCAGGGGCGGCACTGAAGCTTTCTTT. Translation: CASSLDLARGGTEAFF.